The 22 T cell receptor beta chains given below trace back to one sample, sequenced in a study of T cell responses to AZD1222 COVID-19 vaccine. The protocol was immunoSEQ multiplex PCR, while the TCRdb copy is restricted to in-frame clones and leaves out a portion. The data hold more than 65,000 clones, with 83% observed a single time. Sequenced here: peripheral blood, sampled 28 days after the second AZD1222 dose. The source is an adult who received the AZD1222 COVID-19 vaccine.

The chain uses TRBV27 and TRBJ2-7, with 7 bases matching TRBD1. The germline gives CDR1 MNHEY, CDR2 SMNVEV (reference sequence). The CDR3 runs to 15 residues. The ends lost 3 bases at V and 6 bases at J; junction bases unmatched: 11. The CDR3 reads CASSLGTGALLEQYF. Here the CDR3 DNA reads TGTGCCAGCAGTTTGGGAACAGGGGCCCTCCTCGAGCAGTACTTC.

V and J are TRBV24-1 and TRBJ1-3; no definite D call. V lost 8 bases to trimming and J lost 0 bases, with 13 bases between them. The CDR3 spans 15 residues. Germline assignment: CDR1 KGHDR and CDR2 SFDVKD. This CDR3 reads CATMRDPLSGNTIYF. CDR3 DNA sequence: TGTGCCACCATGCGAGATCCTCTCTCTGGAAACACCATATATTTT.

V and J are TRBV18 and TRBJ1-1; TRBD1 matches at 8 bases. Germline trimming cut 4 bases from V and 4 bases from J; bases unmatched to any gene: 11. The CDR3 is made up of 16 amino acids. The germline gives CDR1 KGHSH, CDR2 LQKENI. CDR3 nucleotide sequence: TGTGCCAGCTCACGGGTCCAGGGGGCAGGTGGCACTGAAGCTTTCTTT. It specifies CASSRVQGAGGTEAFF. Based on the CDR3 plus reference TRBV18 and TRBJ1-1, the full variable domain is NAGVMQNPRHLVRRRGQEARLRCSPMKGHSHVYWYRQLPEEGLKFMVYLQKENIIDESGMPKERFSAEFPKEGPSILRIQQVVRGDSAAYFCASSRVQGAGGTEAFFGQGTRLTVV.

This clone appeared a single time. V is TRBV5-1 and J is TRBJ2-2; 7 bases match TRBD1. CDR3 length: 14 residues. The germline V gene has CDR1 SGHRS and CDR2 YFSETQ. The ends lost 4 bases at V and 5 bases at J; junction bases unmatched: 5. The CDR3 loop reads CASSRDSRTGELFF. The CDR3 region has the DNA TGCGCCAGCAGCCGGGACAGTAGAACCGGGGAGCTGTTTTTT.

The V and J genes are TRBV6-5 and TRBJ2-1; TRBD2 might be the D (7 bases). V lost 3 bases and J 5 bases, leaving 14 bases between the germline ends. There are 15 residues in the CDR3. Germline CDR1 reads MNHEY; CDR2 reads SVGAGI. The CDR3, as DNA: TGTGCCAGCAGTTATGGAAAGGGGGGGCACAATGAGCAGTTCTTC. Its translation: CASSYGKGGHNEQFF.

This rearrangement joins TRBV10-3 to TRBJ2-2; TRBD1 might be the D (5 bases). V lost 6 bases and J 3 bases, leaving 17 bases between the germline ends. CDR1 is ENHRY, CDR2 SYGVKD, per germline. The CDR3 runs 16 residues. CDR3 DNA sequence: TGTGCCATCAGGGTCTCCCCGGACATCCACACCGGGGAGCTGTTTTTT. As protein: CAIRVSPDIHTGELFF.

The gene calls are TRBV9 and TRBJ1-1; D perhaps matches TRBD1 (6 bases). V lost 10 bases and J 5 bases, leaving 18 bases between the germline ends. CDR1 SGDLS and CDR2 YYNGEE come from the germline V gene. This CDR3 is built from 13 residues. This CDR3 reads CASTGGGGTEAFF. The CDR3 coding sequence is TGTGCCTCCACCGGGGGCGGGGGGACTGAAGCTTTCTTT.

This chain links TRBV25-1 with TRBJ1-2; D is unresolved. The CDR3 length is 16 residues. V was trimmed by 7 bases and J by 0 bases, leaving 18 bases between them. In germline, CDR1 is MGHDK, CDR2 SYGVNS. The CDR3 DNA is TGTGCCAGCACCGGAGAGTGGGAGGTTACTAACTATGGCTACACCTTC. This encodes CASTGEWEVTNYGYTF.

This clone was counted only a few times. The gene calls are TRBV10-3 and TRBJ2-1; unclear D gene. Trimming shortened V by 3 bases and J by 7 bases, and 7 bases separated the two germline ends. The CDR3 is 12 amino acids. CDR1 is ENHRY and CDR2 is SYGVKD in the germline V gene. The CDR3 region is CAISDYRNEQFF. CDR3 coding DNA: TGTGCCATCAGTGACTACCGAAATGAGCAGTTCTTC.

This rearrangement joins TRBV30 to TRBJ1-1, with a possible D match to TRBD1 (5 bases). This CDR3 is 14 amino acids long. Germline V gene data show CDR1 as GTSNPN and CDR2 as SVGIG (reference sequence). V lost 0 bases, J lost 3 bases, and 11 bases lay in between. The CDR3 loop reads CAWSVVSRDTEAFF. The CDR3 bases are TGTGCCTGGAGTGTAGTGTCCAGGGACACTGAAGCTTTCTTT.

The rearrangement joins TRBV24-1 to TRBJ2-5; 8 bases align to TRBD2. CDR3 length: 15 amino acids. Per the germline V gene, CDR1 is KGHDR and CDR2 is SFDVKD. Trimming removed 2 bases from V and 2 bases from J; junction bases left unmatched: 3. The CDR3 region has the DNA TGTGCCACCAGTGATTCCGGGGGGGTACAAGAGACCCAGTACTTC. Translation: CATSDSGGVQETQYF.

The rearrangement joins TRBV5-6 to TRBJ1-3; unclear D gene. Germline loops: CDR1 SGHDT, CDR2 YYEEEE. CDR3 length: 15 amino acids. Trimming removed 1 base at V and 3 bases at J, with 11 bases between. Here the CDR3 DNA reads TGTGCCAGCAGCTTGAGGGTGGTTTTTGGAAACACCATATATTTT. Amino acid sequence: CASSLRVVFGNTIYF.

This CDR3 is CAWTGLAVTTDTQYF. CDR3 nucleotide sequence: TGTGCCTGGACTGGACTAGCGGTGACCACAGATACGCAGTATTTT. This rearrangement joins TRBV30 to TRBJ2-3; 10 nucleotides match TRBD2. Losses at the gene ends were 4 bases for V and 2 bases for J; bases not matched to a gene: 6. CDR3 length equals 15 residues. Germline V gene data show CDR1 as GTSNPN and CDR2 as SVGIG (reference sequence).

The rearrangement links TRBV5-1 to TRBJ2-5; D may match TRBD1 or TRBD2 (6 bases each). Germline V gives CDR1 SGHRS, CDR2 YFSETQ. The V end was cut by 0 bases, the J end by 5 bases, with 14 bases between. The CDR3 has 15 amino acids. CDR3 coding DNA: TGCGCCAGCAGCTTGGCCACGGGGGCTGGGGAGACCCAGTACTTC. Protein product: CASSLATGAGETQYF.

The rearrangement uses TRBV9 and TRBJ1-2; the D is unclear. CDR1 and CDR2 from the germline V gene are SGDLS and YYNGEE. V lost 2 bases to trimming and J lost 3 bases, with 14 bases between them. This CDR3 has 15 residues. CDR3 in DNA: TGTGCCAGCAGCGTCGGTCTCCTTGATGACTATGGCTACACCTTC. It translates to CASSVGLLDDYGYTF.

This clone has only one observation. The J gene is TRBJ1-2, the V gene TRBV7-9; 10 bases are a match to TRBD1. Germline V CDR1 and CDR2: SEHNR, FQNEAQ (reference sequence). CDR3 length: 15 amino acids. With V trimmed by 5 bases and J by 4 bases, 7 bases remained unmatched. This CDR3 is CASSPRGTGAYGYTF. Here the CDR3 DNA reads TGTGCCAGCAGCCCACGGGGGACAGGGGCCTATGGCTACACCTTC.

The chain recombines TRBV3-1 (or the pseudogene TRBV3-2) with TRBJ1-2; 9 bases fit TRBD1. CDR1 and CDR2 (germline): LGHDT, YNNKEL (reference sequence). Trimming cost V 4 bases and J 6 bases; bases outside gene matches: 9. The CDR3 length is 15 residues. Here the CDR3 DNA reads TGTGCCAGCAGCCTTAAAACAGGGGGCGAAGATGGCTACACCTTC. Encoded protein: CASSLKTGGEDGYTF.

V and J are TRBV3-1 (or the pseudogene TRBV3-2) and TRBJ2-7; TRBD1 might be the D (5 bases). The V end lost 1 base, the J end lost 2 bases, and 12 bases lay between the germline ends. CDR1 is LGHDT, CDR2 YNNKEL, per germline (reference sequence). This CDR3 region has 15 residues. The CDR3 here is CASSQANRPAYEQYF. In nucleotides, the CDR3 is TGTGCCAGCAGCCAAGCAAACAGGCCTGCCTACGAGCAGTACTTC.

The genes are TRBV7-2 and TRBJ2-1; TRBD2 aligns across 7 bases. The ends lost 4 bases at V and 2 bases at J; junction bases unmatched: 2. This CDR3 region has 14 residues. CDR1 is SGHTA and CDR2 is FQGNSA in the germline V gene. CDR3 protein: CASSSGLAYNEQFF. The CDR3 coding sequence is TGTGCCAGCAGCTCCGGACTAGCCTACAATGAGCAGTTCTTC. Based on the CDR3 plus reference TRBV7-2 and TRBJ2-1, the full variable domain is GAGVSQSPSNKVTEKGKDVELRCDPISGHTALYWYRQSLGQGLEFLIYFQGNSAPDKSGLPSDRFSAERTGGSVSTLTIQRTQQEDSAVYLCASSSGLAYNEQFFGPGTRLTVL.

The rearrangement links TRBV7-6 to TRBJ1-3; D is perhaps TRBD1 (5 bases). Trimming removed 3 bases at V and 0 bases at J, with 12 bases between. The CDR3 contains 16 residues. The germline V gene encodes CDR1 SGHVS and CDR2 FNYEAQ. Here the CDR3 DNA reads TGTGCCAGCAGCTTTTCCGGGGCTAGCTCTGGAAACACCATATATTTT. This translates into CASSFSGASSGNTIYF.

This rearrangement joins TRBV2 to TRBJ2-2; maybe TRBD1 (6 bases). This CDR3 is 14 amino acids long. V was pared by 4 bases and J by 3 bases, with 9 bases between. The germline V gene encodes CDR1 SNHLY and CDR2 FYNNEI. The CDR3 spells CASSGGGYTGELFF. The CDR3 DNA reads TGTGCCAGCAGTGGAGGGGGTTACACCGGGGAGCTGTTTTTT.

The rearrangement joins TRBV6-5 to TRBJ1-5; no firm D call. This CDR3 spans 13 amino acids. V dropped 5 bases and J dropped 2 bases, with 7 bases sitting between them. Germline CDR1 reads MNHEY; CDR2 reads SVGAGI. CDR3 nucleotide sequence: TGTGCCAGCAGTACGAGGGGCAATCAGCCCCAGCATTTT. Protein product: CASSTRGNQPQHF.